Sequencing of this T cell receptor (beta chain) was carried out in a study of post-analysis software for immune sequencing data. With 5 bases removed from V and 6 bases from J, the gap between germline ends came to 14 bases. The length of the CDR3 is 14 residues. Overall study results and limits: For normalized Chao1 diversity, multiple sclerosis patients scored significantly lower than controls did. Elevated frequency relative to controls characterized a handful of TRBV segments in patients, TRBV5-6, TRBV5-1 and TRBV20-1 among them.

In this sample, this clonotype turned up many times. Its target is unknown. TCR beta libraries were prepared from cDNA with unique molecular identifiers. TCRdb independently ran MiXCR on the PCR reads; one entry per CDR3 protein. This table has some 260,000 distinct CDR3 sequences, 36% appearing once. The sequenced material came from blood. The V gene is TRBV12-3 or TRBV12-4, the J gene TRBJ1-5; D is undetermined. The receptor comes from a girl between 10 and 17 years old with multiple sclerosis. The CDR3 DNA is TGTGCCAGCAGTACGGAAGGCCCGGGTCAGCCCCAGCATTTT. Its protein is CASSTEGPGQPQHF.